This T cell receptor (beta chain) was sequenced during a study of cytomegalovirus exposure and HLA in healthy donors. Study-wide results and limits: Earlier analysis found most TCR beta V segments productive about 90% or about 30% of the time. In presence/absence analyses, roughly uniform sequencing depth across donors was assumed.

This CDR3 contains 12 residues. CDR1 is LNHDA and CDR2 is SQIVND in the germline V gene (reference sequence). V dropped 6 bases and J dropped 8 bases, with 13 bases sitting between them. Although they were nominally healthy when sampled, donors likely had unrecorded immune exposures. Concerning this clone itself: Its antigen remains unknown.

PCR primers comprised 60 Vbeta and 13 Jbeta primers. Clones were sequenced by immunoSEQ multiplex PCR, and TCRdb holds only the in-frame ones, with some missing. Here the sample spans approximately 170,000 clones, roughly four fifths being singletons. This receptor was taken from a woman under 40 in good health and CMV-seropositive. The J gene is TRBJ1-2, the V gene TRBV19; D uncertain. The sequenced material came from PBMCs. The CDR3: CASSHSSRGYTF. The CDR3 nucleotides read TGTGCCAGTAGCCATTCATCTAGGGGCTACACCTTC.